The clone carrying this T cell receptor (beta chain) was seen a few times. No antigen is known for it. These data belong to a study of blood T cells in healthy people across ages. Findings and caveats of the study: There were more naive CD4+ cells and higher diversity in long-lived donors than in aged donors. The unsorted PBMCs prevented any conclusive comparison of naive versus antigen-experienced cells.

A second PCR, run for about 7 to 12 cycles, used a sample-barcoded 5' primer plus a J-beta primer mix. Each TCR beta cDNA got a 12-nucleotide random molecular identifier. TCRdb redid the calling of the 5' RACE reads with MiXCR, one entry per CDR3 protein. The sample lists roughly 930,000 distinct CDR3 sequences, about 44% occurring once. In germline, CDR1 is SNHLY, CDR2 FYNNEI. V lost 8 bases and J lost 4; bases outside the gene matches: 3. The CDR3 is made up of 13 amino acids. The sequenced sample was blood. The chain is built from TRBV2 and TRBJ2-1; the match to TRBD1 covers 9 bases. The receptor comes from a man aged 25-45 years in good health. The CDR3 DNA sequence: TGTGCCAGCGCCGGGACAGGGTACAATGAGCAGTTCTTC. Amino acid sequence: CASAGTGYNEQFF.